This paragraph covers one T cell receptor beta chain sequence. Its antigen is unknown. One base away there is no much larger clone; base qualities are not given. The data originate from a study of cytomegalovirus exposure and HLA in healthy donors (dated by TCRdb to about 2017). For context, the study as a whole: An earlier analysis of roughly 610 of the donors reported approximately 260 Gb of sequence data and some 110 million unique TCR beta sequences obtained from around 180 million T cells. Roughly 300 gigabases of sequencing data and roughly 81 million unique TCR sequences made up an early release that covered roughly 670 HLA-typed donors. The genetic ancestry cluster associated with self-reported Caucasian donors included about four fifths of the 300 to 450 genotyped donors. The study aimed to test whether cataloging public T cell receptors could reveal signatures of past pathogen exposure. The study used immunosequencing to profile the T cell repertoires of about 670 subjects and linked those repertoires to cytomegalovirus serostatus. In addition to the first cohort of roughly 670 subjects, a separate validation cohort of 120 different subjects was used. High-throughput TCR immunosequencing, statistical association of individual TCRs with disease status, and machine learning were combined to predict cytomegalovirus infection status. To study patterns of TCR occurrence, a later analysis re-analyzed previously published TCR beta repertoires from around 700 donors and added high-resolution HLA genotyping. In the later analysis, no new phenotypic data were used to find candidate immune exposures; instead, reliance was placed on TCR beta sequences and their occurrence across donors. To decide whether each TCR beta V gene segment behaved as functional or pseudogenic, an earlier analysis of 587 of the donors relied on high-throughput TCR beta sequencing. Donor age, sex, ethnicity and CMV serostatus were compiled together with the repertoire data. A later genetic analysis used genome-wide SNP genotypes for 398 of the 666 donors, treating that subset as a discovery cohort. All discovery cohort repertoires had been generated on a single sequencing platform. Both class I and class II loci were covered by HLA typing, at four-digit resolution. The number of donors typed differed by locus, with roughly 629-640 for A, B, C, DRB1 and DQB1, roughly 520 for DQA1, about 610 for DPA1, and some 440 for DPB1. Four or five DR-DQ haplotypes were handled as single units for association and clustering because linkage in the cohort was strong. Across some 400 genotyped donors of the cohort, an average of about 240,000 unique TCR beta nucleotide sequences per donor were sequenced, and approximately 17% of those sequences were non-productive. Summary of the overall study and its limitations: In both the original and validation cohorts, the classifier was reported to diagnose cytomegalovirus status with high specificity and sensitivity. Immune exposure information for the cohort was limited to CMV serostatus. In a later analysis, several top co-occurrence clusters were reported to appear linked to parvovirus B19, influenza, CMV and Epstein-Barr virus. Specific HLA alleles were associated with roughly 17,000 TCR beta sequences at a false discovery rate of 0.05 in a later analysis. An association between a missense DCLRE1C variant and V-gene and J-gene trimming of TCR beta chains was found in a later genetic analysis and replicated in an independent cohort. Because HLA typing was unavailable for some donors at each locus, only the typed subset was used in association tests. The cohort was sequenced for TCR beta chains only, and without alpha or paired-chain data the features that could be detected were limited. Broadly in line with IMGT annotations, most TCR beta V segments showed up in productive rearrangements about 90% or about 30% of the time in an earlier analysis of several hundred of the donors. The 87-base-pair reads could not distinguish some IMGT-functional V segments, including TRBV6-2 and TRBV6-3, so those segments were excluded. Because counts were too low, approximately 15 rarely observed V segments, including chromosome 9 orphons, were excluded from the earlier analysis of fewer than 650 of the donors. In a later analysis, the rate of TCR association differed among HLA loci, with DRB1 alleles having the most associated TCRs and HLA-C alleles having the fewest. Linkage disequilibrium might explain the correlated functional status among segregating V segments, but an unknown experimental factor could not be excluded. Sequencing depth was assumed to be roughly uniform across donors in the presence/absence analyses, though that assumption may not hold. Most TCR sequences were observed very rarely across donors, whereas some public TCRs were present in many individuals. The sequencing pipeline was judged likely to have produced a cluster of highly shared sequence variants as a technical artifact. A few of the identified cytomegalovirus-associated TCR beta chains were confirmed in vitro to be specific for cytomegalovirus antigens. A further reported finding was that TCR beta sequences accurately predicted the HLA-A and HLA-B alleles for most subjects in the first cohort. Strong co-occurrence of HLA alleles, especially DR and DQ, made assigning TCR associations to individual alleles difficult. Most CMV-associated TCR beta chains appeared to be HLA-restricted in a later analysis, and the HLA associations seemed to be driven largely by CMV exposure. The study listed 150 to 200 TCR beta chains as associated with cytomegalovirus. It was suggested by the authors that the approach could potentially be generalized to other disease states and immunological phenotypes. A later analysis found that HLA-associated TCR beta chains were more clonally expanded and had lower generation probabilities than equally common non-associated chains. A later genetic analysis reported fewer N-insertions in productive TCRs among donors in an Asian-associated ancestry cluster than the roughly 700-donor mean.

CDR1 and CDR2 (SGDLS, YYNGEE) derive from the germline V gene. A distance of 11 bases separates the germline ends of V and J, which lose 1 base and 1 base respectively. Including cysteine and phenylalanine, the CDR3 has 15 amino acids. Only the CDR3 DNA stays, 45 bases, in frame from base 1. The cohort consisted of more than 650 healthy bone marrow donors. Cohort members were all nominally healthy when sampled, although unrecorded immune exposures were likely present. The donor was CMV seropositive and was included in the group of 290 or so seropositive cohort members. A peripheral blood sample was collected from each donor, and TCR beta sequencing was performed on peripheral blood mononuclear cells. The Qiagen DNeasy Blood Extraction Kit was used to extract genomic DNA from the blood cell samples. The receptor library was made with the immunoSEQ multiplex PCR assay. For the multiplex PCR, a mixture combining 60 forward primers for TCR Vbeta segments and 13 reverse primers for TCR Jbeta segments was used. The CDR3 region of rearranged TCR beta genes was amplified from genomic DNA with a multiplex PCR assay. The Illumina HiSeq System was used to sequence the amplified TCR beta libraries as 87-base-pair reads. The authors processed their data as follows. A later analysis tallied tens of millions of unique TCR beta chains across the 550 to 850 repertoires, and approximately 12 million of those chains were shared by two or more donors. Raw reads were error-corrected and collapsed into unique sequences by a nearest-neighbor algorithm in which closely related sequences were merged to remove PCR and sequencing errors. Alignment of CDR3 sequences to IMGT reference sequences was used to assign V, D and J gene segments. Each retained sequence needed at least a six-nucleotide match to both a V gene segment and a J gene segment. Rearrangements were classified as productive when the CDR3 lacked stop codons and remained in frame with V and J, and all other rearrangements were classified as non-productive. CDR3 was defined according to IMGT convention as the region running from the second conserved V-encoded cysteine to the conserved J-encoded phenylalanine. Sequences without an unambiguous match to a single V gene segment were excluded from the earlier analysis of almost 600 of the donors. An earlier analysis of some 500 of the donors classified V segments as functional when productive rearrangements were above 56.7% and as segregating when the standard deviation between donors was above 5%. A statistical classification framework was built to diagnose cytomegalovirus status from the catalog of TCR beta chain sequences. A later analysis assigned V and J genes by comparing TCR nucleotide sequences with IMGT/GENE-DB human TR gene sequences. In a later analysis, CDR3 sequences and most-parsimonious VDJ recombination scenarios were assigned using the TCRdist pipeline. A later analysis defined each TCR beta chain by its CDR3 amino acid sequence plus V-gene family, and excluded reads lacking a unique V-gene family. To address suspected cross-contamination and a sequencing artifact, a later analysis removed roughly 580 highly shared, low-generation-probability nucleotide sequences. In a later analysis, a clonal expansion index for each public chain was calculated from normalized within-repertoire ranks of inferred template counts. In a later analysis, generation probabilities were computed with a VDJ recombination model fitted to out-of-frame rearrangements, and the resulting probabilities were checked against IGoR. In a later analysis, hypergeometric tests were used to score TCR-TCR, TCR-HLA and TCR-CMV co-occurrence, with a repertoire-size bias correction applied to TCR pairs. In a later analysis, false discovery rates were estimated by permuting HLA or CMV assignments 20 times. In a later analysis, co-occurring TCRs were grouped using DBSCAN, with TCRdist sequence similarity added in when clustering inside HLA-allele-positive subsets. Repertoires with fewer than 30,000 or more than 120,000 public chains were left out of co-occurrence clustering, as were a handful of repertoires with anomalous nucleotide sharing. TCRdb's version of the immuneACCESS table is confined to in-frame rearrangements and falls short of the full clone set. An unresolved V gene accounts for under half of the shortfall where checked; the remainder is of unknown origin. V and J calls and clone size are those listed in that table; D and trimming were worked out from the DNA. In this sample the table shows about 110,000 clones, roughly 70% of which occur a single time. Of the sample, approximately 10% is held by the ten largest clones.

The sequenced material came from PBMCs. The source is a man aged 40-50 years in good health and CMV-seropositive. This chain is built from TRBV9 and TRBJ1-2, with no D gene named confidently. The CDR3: CASSVSGALNYGYTF. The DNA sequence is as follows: TGTGCCAGCAGCGTAAGTGGAGCCCTTAACTATGGCTACACCTTC.